Following are 5 T cell receptor beta chains from one sample sequenced in a study of T-cell reconstitution after alpha-beta-depleted transplantation in children (dated by TCRdb to the mid-2010s). To prepare the library, PCR was applied. This sample was sequenced with an Illumina HiSeq 2500. Molecular barcoding was employed in the preparation of TCR libraries, with unique molecular identifiers being used to normalize TCRbeta repertoire quantification. Clones were called with MiXCR by TCRdb after fastp trimmed the public reads at Q25, and only in-frame beta chains were retained. Entries that share a CDR3 protein sequence are merged under the most common genes and DNA. Present in this sample are 65,000 to 85,000 distinct CDR3 sequences, roughly a tenth of which were seen just once. In total, the top ten clones hold over 10% of the sample. The meaning of the sample's treatment or condition label: allogeneic hematopoietic cell transplantation with graft depleted of TCRalphabeta T cells and CD19 B cells.

Source: PBMCs, taken before TCRalphabeta/CD19-depleted stem cell transplant. The receptors were sampled from a boy aged 5-17 years with acute myeloid leukemia, due to receive a stem cell transplant.

The chain is built from TRBV4-2 and TRBJ2-7; D ambiguous. CDR3 length: 13 residues. V was cut by 4 bases and J by 6 bases, with 13 bases left in between. CDR1 LGHNA and CDR2 YNFKEQ come from the germline V gene. CDR3 bases: TGTGCCAGCAGCCCTGGGGTCACCCTCGAGCAGTACTTC. This translates into CASSPGVTLEQYF.

This clonotype was seen at least ten times. V and J are TRBV6-2 or TRBV6-3 and TRBJ2-7; tentatively, D is TRBD2 (6 bases). The V end lost 5 bases, the J end lost 0 bases, and 14 bases lay between the germline ends. This CDR3 has 15 residues. CDR1 and CDR2 from the germline V gene are MNHEY and SVGEGT. The CDR3 region is CASSPPGLLSYEQYF. The CDR3 DNA reads as TGTGCCAGCAGTCCTCCGGGACTCCTCTCCTACGAGCAGTACTTC.

This clonotype appeared many times. This chain uses TRBV20-1 with TRBJ1-1; possible D gene TRBD1, 5 bases. The germline V gene encodes CDR1 DFQATT and CDR2 SNEGSKA (reference sequence). The CDR3 contains 15 residues. V dropped 3 bases and J dropped 5 bases, with 19 bases sitting between them. CDR3: CSARAGGRGGTEAFF. CDR3 in DNA: TGCAGTGCTAGGGCCGGCGGTAGGGGCGGGACTGAAGCTTTCTTT.

This clonotype was seen many times. This chain links TRBV24-1 with TRBJ2-1; TRBD2 aligns across 12 bases. The V gene end was trimmed by 4 bases and the J gene end by 4 bases; junction bases not matched to a gene: 13. The germline CDR1 and CDR2 sequences are KGHDR and SFDVKD. This CDR3 is 19 amino acids long. The CDR3 loop is CATSDPRLAGDIAYNEQFF. The DNA for the CDR3 is TGTGCCACCAGTGACCCTAGACTAGCGGGAGATATAGCGTACAATGAGCAGTTCTTC.

Concerning this clonotype: A much larger clone differs from this one at a single base, so this may be a read error. The V call is TRBV20-1, the J call TRBJ2-5; D unclear. Trimming left V 1 base short and J 4 bases short, with 16 bases between. The CDR3 sequence is 15 residues long. Germline values: CDR1 DFQATT, CDR2 SNEGSKA (reference sequence). The CDR3 here is CSARGPSPSIETQYF. CDR3 bases: TGCAGTGCTAGAGGCCCCAGTCCGTCTATAGAGACCCAGTACTTC.